A single sample gave rise to the 18 T cell receptor beta chains below, sequenced in a study of T cell repertoires in cytomegalovirus infection. From the reads, TCRdb called clonotypes with MiXCR, one entry per CDR3 protein. There are 650,000 to 850,000 distinct CDR3 sequences in the sample; 25% to 30% occur only once, and around 13% lies in the top ten. Antigens for these TCRs are unknown. The sample here was cultured CD8+ T cells from PBMCs, taken from culture after CMV antigen stimulation. Source of these receptors: a human donor in good health (CMV status not recorded). Some clones in this sample may be carry-over from other donors' samples.

This clonotype was detected only a few times. The chain has TRBV7-9 and TRBJ1-1, with a tentative D call TRBD1 (5 bases). This CDR3 is 17 amino acids long. V lost 5 bases, J lost 0 bases, and 19 bases lay in between. Germline values: CDR1 SEHNR, CDR2 FQNEAQ (reference sequence). The CDR3 DNA sequence: TGTGCCAGCAGCCCTGGGTGGCAGGGTAGTGTGAACACTGAAGCTTTCTTT. This encodes CASSPGWQGSVNTEAFF.

At least ten counts were recorded for this clonotype. The rearrangement joins TRBV7-2 to TRBJ2-5; 12 nucleotides line up with TRBD1. The CDR3 covers 19 residues. Germline V gene data show CDR1 as SGHTA and CDR2 as FQGNSA. With 4 bases clipped from V and 7 bases from J, the junction kept 19 bases outside the gene matches. The CDR3, as DNA: TGTGCCAGCAGCTATTACGAGGGGGACAGGGGGCAACGGGGGGTGACCCAGTACTTC. This codes for CASSYYEGDRGQRGVTQYF.

The J gene is TRBJ2-7, the V gene TRBV13, with TRBD1 matching over 11 bases. The trim removed 4 bases at V and 7 bases at J, leaving 9 bases unmatched. The CDR3 is 15 residues long. From germline, CDR1 is PRHDT and CDR2 FYEKMQ (reference sequence). Written as DNA, the CDR3 is TGTGCCAGCAGCTCCCTAGGGACAGGGGGTAAGGAGCAGTACTTC. It codes for CASSSLGTGGKEQYF.

CDR3 loop: CASIAGQSLVNIQYF. The CDR3, as DNA: TGTGCCAGCATCGCGGGACAGTCGCTTGTGAACATTCAGTACTTC. This chain joins TRBV2 and TRBJ2-4, with D possibly matching TRBD1 (7 bases). The CDR3 runs to 15 residues. The V gene's germline CDR1 is SNHLY and CDR2 FYNNEI. The V end was cut by 7 bases, the J end by 7 bases, with 20 bases between. Together with reference TRBV2 and TRBJ2-4, the CDR3 gives the full variable domain: EPEVTQTPSHQVTQMGQEVILRCVPISNHLYFYWYRQILGQKVEFLVSFYNNEISEKSEIFDDQFSVERPDGSNFTLKIRSTKLEDSAMYFCASIAGQSLVNIQYFGAGTRLSVL.

Only one count was recorded for this clonotype. The rearrangement joins TRBV7-3 to TRBJ2-3, with D perhaps TRBD1 or TRBD2 (6 bases each). V was shortened by 1 base and J by 0 bases, with 17 bases between the two germline ends. Germline CDR1 reads SGHTA; CDR2 reads FQGTGA. This CDR3 contains 18 residues. The CDR3 coding sequence is TGTGCCAGCAGCTTAAGGGGGACGGGGGCCCTCAGCACAGATACGCAGTATTTT. Its translation: CASSLRGTGALSTDTQYF.

The V call is TRBV12-3 or TRBV12-4, the J call TRBJ2-1; 9 bases agree with TRBD2. The CDR3 is 16 residues long. V shed 1 base, J shed 10 bases, and the junction held 11 bases outside the gene matches. CDR3 protein: CASSLVIAGARSEQFF. In DNA, the CDR3 is TGTGCCAGCAGTTTAGTAATAGCGGGGGCCCGGTCCGAGCAGTTCTTC.

This clonotype showed up many times. This chain joins TRBV7-9 and TRBJ2-2; D is perhaps TRBD1 (6 bases). V dropped 3 bases and J dropped 5 bases, with 16 bases sitting between them. The germline V gene has CDR1 SEHNR and CDR2 FQNEAQ (reference sequence). The CDR3 spans 16 residues. The CDR3 sequence: CASSFSRGSGTGELFF. In DNA, the CDR3 is TGTGCCAGCAGCTTCTCCAGGGGTTCGGGAACCGGGGAGCTGTTTTTT.

This clonotype was counted a few times. The chain carries TRBV12-3 or TRBV12-4 and TRBJ2-7; 7 positions agree with TRBD2. This CDR3 has 15 residues. With V trimmed by 1 base and J by 0 bases, 3 bases remained unmatched. This CDR3 is CASSLVAGSSYEQYF. The CDR3 DNA follows: TGTGCCAGCAGTTTAGTAGCGGGTAGCTCCTACGAGCAGTACTTC.

The V gene is TRBV6-6, the J gene TRBJ2-1; 9 nucleotides agree with TRBD1. Germline trimming cut 5 bases from V and 8 bases from J; bases unmatched to any gene: 13. Per the germline V gene, CDR1 is MNHNY and CDR2 is SVGAGI (reference sequence). The CDR3 spans 16 residues. This CDR3 reads CASSVNRDRAFDEQFF. The CDR3 region has the DNA TGTGCCAGCAGTGTCAACCGGGACAGGGCTTTCGATGAGCAGTTCTTC.

The gene calls are TRBV19 and TRBJ1-1, with 7 bases that match TRBD1. The CDR3 is 17 residues long. Germline CDR1 reads LNHDA; CDR2 reads SQIVND (reference sequence). The trim removed 6 bases at V and 6 bases at J, leaving 19 bases unmatched. The CDR3 DNA is TGTGCCAGTAGCATCAACACACCTTACAGGGGTATCGCTGAAGCTTTCTTT. It specifies CASSINTPYRGIAEAFF.

The CDR3 DNA reads as TGTGCCAGCAGTCCCTTTGGACTAGCGGTTTACAATGAGCAGTTCTTC. Its translation: CASSPFGLAVYNEQFF. This chain connects TRBV6-2 or TRBV6-3 to TRBJ2-1, with 10 bases aligning to TRBD2. The CDR3 has 16 amino acids. The germline gives CDR1 MNHEY, CDR2 SVGEGT. V was clipped by 5 bases and J by 4 bases; unmatched bases: 8.

The chain carries TRBV27 and TRBJ2-7, with D possibly matching TRBD2 (7 bases). Trimming left V 3 bases short and J 7 bases short, with 10 bases between. This CDR3 is 12 amino acids long. CDR1 and CDR2 from the germline V gene are MNHEY and SMNVEV (reference sequence). Written as DNA, the CDR3 is TGTGCCAGCAGTTTCGGGGGGCCTGAGCAGTACTTC. It codes for CASSFGGPEQYF.

The chain couples TRBV12-3 or TRBV12-4 to TRBJ1-2, with 7 bases identical to TRBD1. The CDR3 length is 13 residues. The V segment lost 5 bases and the J segment 8 bases; nucleotides outside the gene matches: 8. The CDR3 loop is CASSLTGVRGYTF. For the CDR3, the DNA is TGTGCCAGCAGTCTAACAGGGGTTCGGGGCTACACCTTC.

The genes are TRBV28 and TRBJ1-5; TRBD1 is a possible D gene (6 bases). CDR3 size: 15 residues. Looked up from germline, CDR1 is MDHEN and CDR2 is SYDVKM. V gave up 4 bases and J gave up 3 bases, with 13 bases separating them. The CDR3 loop reads CASSYDRQINQPQHF. CDR3 nucleotide sequence: TGTGCCAGCAGTTATGACAGGCAGATCAATCAGCCCCAGCATTTT.

DNA for the CDR3: TGTGCCAGCAGTTTATATGGCGGGGATAGCTCCTACAATGAGCAGTTCTTC. Amino acid sequence: CASSLYGGDSSYNEQFF. The chain carries TRBV27 and TRBJ2-1; the D gene is possibly TRBD2 (6 bases). V was trimmed by 1 base and J by 0 bases, leaving 13 bases between them. Per germline, CDR1 MNHEY and CDR2 SMNVEV (reference sequence). This CDR3 has 17 residues.

The V gene is TRBV7-3, the J gene TRBJ1-3; possible D gene TRBD1, 5 bases. Between the trimmed V and J ends, which lost 2 bases and 2 bases, there was a span of 13 bases. The germline V gene encodes CDR1 SGHTA and CDR2 FQGTGA. CDR3 length: 16 residues. CDR3 protein: CASSLGGAATGNTIYF. The CDR3 nucleotides are TGTGCCAGCAGCTTAGGGGGTGCGGCTACTGGAAACACCATATATTTT.

The CDR3 is CANSGNSPTEAFF. In DNA, the CDR3 is TGTGCCAACAGCGGGAACAGCCCCACTGAAGCTTTCTTT. J is TRBJ1-1 and V is TRBV2, with D uncertain. Germline V gives CDR1 SNHLY, CDR2 FYNNEI. Trimming cost V 10 bases and J 4 bases, with 16 bases left between them. The CDR3 runs 13 residues.

This clonotype was seen a handful of times. This chain joins TRBV7-8 and TRBJ2-5, with 9 bases matching TRBD1. Looked up from germline, CDR1 is SGHVS and CDR2 is FQNEAQ. There are 17 residues in the CDR3. After removal of 5 bases from V and 0 bases from J, the junction contained 10 bases not matched to a gene. The CDR3 coding sequence is TGTGCCAGCAGCCTATACCCCGGGACAGGGTACCAAGAGACCCAGTACTTC. It yields the protein CASSLYPGTGYQETQYF. Variable domain in full (rest from reference TRBV7-8 and TRBJ2-5): GAGVSQSPRYKVAKRGQDVALRCDPISGHVSLFWYQQALGQGPEFLTYFQNEAQLDKSGLPSDRFFAERPEGSVSTLKIQRTQQEDSAVYLCASSLYPGTGYQETQYFGPGTRLLVL.